The clone carrying this T cell receptor beta chain turned up a few times. These data come from a study of T-cell memory formation after mild COVID-19. In germline, CDR1 is SGHDN, CDR2 FVKESK. The CDR3 covers 13 residues. Deletions cut 6 bases from V and 2 bases from J, with 8 bases between. TCRdb fed the 5' RACE reads into MiXCR, producing one record per CDR3 protein. The repertoire holds around 140,000 distinct CDR3 sequences, with approximately 26% as singletons. This sequence originates from an adult woman who had mild COVID-19 (a few samples of this study predate the infection). Cell type and time point are not known. Source material: PBMCs or a T cell subset sorted from them (not recorded which). The rearrangement joins TRBV14 to TRBJ2-1; D gene unclear. This CDR3 is CASRGPAYNEQFF. CDR3 bases: TGTGCCAGCAGAGGACCGGCCTACAATGAGCAGTTCTTC.